The 6 T cell receptor beta chains below all came from one sample that was sequenced in a study of tumor-infiltrating lymphocytes in primary liver carcinoma. It was from roughly 20-30 mg of unsorted bulk tissue that RNA and DNA were co-extracted. TCR beta cDNA was reverse-transcribed from about 0.45 ug of total RNA. The reaction used a constant-region primer and ProtoScript II reverse transcriptase. Libraries of TCR beta came from three nested multiplex PCR rounds with slightly modified ARM-PCR. Primers for the first two PCR rounds were TRBV1-TRBV30 forward primers and a C-beta reverse primer (around 11 cycles per round). TCRdb recomputed calls from the multiplex PCR reads with MiXCR, one row per CDR3 protein. This table holds about 92,000 distinct CDR3 sequences, about 70% found once. The sample was tumor-adjacent normal liver tissue. The receptors come from a man between 40 and 49 years old with primary liver carcinoma and hepatitis B virus infection.

A note on this clonotype: The conserved closing phenylalanine or tryptophan is absent in this CDR3, likely reflecting a read error. The J gene is TRBJ2-1, the V gene TRBV11-2; D unresolved. Germline V gene lookup returns CDR1 SGHAT and CDR2 FQNNGV. CDR3 size: 16 residues. CDR3 coding DNA: TGTGCTAGCAGCTCGCGCCCCAGCGTGAGGATCTATGAGCAGTTCCTC. Translating it yields CASSSRPSVRIYEQFL.

The CDR3 region is CASRGSGYYGYTF. The CDR3 bases are TGTGCCAGCAGGGGCTCGGGGTACTATGGCTACACCTTC. V gene TRBV2 combines with J gene TRBJ1-2; D not certain. The V end lost 6 bases, the J end lost 3 bases, and 11 bases lay between the germline ends. CDR1 is SNHLY and CDR2 is FYNNEI in the germline V gene. The CDR3 has 13 amino acids.

This clonotype was found many times. The chain has TRBV28 and TRBJ1-2; D unresolved. Trimming removed 2 bases at V and 5 bases at J, with 9 bases between. The CDR3 is made up of 13 amino acids. The V gene's germline CDR1 is MDHEN and CDR2 SYDVKM. The CDR3 loop is CASSLGRWYGYTF. In DNA form, the CDR3 reads TGTGCCAGCAGTTTAGGACGGTGGTATGGCTACACCTTC.

As for this clonotype: A much larger clone is a single base away; this may be a read error. This sequence joins TRBV7-9 and TRBJ2-6, with 8 bases aligning to TRBD1. The germline gives CDR1 SEHNR, CDR2 FQNEAQ (reference sequence). This CDR3 is 18 amino acids long. CDR3 sequence: CASSLTGTGVSEANVLTF. In nucleotides, the CDR3 is TGTGCCAGCAGCTTGACCGGGACAGGAGTCTCTGAGGCCAACGTCCTGACTTTC. The whole variable domain, remainder taken from reference TRBV7-9 and TRBJ2-6, is DTGVSQNPRHKITKRGQNVTFRCDPISEHNRLYWYRQTLGQGPEFLTYFQNEAQLEKSRLLSDRFSAERPKGSFSTLEIQRTEQGDSAMYLCASSLTGTGVSEANVLTFGAGSRLTVL.

In the case of this clonotype: This may be a read error, as it is one base from a much larger clone. The genes are TRBV4-1 and TRBJ2-7; TRBD2 agrees at 8 bases. Trimming took 0 bases from V and 2 from J; bases not matched to a gene: 12. The CDR3 covers 18 residues. Per germline, CDR1 MGHRA and CDR2 YSYEKL. CDR3 residues: CASSQEWGNGRGTYEQYF. The CDR3 DNA sequence: TGCGCCAGCAGCCAAGAGTGGGGTAACGGGAGGGGGACCTACGAGCAGTACTTC.

In the case of this clonotype: One junction end disagrees with the germline gene, perhaps due to a read error. The chain joins TRBV11-2 to TRBJ1-5; the match to TRBD1 covers 7 bases. This CDR3 is 15 amino acids long. Germline V gene lookup returns CDR1 SGHAT and CDR2 FQNNGV. The CDR3 bases are TGTGCCAGCAGCGGGGCAGGGGGGAGCAATCAGCCCCAGCAATTT. Its protein is CASSGAGGSNQPQQF.